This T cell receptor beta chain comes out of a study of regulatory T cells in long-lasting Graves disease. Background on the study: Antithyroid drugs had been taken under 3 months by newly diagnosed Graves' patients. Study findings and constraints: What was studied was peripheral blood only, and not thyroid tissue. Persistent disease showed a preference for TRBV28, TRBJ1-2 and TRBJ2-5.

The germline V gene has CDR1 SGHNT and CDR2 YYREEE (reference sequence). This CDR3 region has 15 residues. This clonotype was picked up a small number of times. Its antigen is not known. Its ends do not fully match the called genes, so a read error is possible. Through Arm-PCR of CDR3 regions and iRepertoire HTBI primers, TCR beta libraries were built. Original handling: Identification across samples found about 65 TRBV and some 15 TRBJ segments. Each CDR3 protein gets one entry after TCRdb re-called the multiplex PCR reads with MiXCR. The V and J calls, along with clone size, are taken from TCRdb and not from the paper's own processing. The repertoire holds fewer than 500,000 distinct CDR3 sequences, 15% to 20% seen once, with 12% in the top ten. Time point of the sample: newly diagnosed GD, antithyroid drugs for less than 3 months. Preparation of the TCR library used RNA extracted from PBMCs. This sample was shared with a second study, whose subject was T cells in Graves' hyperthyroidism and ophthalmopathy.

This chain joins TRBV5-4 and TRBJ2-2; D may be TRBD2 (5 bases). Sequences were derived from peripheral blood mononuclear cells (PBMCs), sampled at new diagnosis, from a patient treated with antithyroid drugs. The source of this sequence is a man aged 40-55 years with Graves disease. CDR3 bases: TGTGCCAGCAGCCCTGGACTTGCGAACACCGGGGAGCTGGTTTTT. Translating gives CASSPGLANTGELVF.